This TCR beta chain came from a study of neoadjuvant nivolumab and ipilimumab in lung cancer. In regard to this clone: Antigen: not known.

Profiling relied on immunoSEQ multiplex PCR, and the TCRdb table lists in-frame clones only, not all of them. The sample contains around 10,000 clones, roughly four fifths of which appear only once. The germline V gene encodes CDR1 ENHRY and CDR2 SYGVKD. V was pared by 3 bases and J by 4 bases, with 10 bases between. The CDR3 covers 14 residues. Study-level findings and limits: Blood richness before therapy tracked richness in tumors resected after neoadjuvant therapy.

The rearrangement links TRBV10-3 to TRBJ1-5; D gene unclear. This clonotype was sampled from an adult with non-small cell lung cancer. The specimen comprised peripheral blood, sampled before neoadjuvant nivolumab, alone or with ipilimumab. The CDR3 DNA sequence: TGTGCCATCAGTGATGGGAACCCGAATCAGCCCCAGCATTTT. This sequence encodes CAISDGNPNQPQHF.